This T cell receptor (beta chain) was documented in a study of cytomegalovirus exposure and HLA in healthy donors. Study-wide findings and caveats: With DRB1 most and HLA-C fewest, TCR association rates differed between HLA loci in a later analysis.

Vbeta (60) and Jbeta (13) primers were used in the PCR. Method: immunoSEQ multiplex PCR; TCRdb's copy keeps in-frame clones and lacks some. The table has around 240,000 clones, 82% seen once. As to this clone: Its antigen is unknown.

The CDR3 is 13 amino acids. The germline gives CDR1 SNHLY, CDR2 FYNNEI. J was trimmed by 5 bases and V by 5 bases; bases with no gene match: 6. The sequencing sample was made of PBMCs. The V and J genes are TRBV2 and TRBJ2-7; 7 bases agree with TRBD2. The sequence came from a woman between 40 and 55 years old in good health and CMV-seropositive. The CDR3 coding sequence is TGTGCCAGCAGTTTTCGGACTAGAAACGAGCAGTACTTC. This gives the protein CASSFRTRNEQYF.